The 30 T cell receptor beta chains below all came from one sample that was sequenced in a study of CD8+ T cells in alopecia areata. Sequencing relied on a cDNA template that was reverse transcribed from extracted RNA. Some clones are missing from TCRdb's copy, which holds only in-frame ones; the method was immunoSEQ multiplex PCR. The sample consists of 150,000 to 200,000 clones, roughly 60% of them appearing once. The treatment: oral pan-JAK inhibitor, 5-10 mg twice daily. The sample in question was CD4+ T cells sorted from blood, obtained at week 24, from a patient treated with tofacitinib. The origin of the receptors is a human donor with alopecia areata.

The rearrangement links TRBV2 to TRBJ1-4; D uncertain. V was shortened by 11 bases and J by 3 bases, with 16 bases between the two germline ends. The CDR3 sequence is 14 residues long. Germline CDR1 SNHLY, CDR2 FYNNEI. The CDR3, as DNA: TGTGCCGGCGCGCCCCGTTTCGCTAATGAAAAACTGTTTTTT. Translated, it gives CAGAPRFANEKLFF.

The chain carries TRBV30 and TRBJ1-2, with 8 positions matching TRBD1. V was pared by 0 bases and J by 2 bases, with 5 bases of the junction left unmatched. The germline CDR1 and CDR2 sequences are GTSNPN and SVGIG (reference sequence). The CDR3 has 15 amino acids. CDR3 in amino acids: CAWSVQGVPNYGYTF. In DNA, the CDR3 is TGTGCCTGGAGTGTACAGGGGGTACCAAACTATGGCTACACCTTC.

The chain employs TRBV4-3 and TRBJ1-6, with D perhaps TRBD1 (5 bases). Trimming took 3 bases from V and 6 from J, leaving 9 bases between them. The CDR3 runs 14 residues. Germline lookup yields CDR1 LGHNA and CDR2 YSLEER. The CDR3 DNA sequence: TGCGCCAGCAGCCAGTGGAGGGGTAATTCACCCCTCCACTTT. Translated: CASSQWRGNSPLHF.

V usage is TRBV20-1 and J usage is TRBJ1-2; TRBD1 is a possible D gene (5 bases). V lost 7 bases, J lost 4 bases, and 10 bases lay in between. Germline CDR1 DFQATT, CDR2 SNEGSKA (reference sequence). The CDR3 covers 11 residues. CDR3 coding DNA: TGCAGTGGGGGGGACGGCTATGGCTACACCTTC. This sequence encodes CSGGDGYGYTF.

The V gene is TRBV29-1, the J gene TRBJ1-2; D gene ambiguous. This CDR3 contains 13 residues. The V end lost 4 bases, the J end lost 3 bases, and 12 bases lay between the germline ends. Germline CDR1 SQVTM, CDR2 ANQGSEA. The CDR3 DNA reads TGCAGCGTTGTTTGGACCGCAGACTATGGCTACACCTTC. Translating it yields CSVVWTADYGYTF. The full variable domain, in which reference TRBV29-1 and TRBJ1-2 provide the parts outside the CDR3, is SAVISQKPSRDICQRGTSLTIQCQVDSQVTMMFWYRQQPGQSLTLIATANQGSEATYESGFVIDKFPISRPNLTFSTLTVSNMSPEDSSIYLCSVVWTADYGYTFGSGTRLTVV.

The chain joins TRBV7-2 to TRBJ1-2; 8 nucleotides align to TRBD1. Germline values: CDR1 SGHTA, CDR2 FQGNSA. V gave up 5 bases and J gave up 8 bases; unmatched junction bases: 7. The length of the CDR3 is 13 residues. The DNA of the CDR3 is TGTGCCAGCAGCACCGGACAGGGATCGGGCTACACCTTC. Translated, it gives CASSTGQGSGYTF.

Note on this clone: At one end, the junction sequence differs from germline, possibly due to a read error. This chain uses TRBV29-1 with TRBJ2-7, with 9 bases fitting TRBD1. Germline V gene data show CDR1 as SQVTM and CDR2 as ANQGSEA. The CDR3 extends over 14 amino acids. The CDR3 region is CSVKEQGAVNEQYF. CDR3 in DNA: TGCAGCGTTAAAGAACAGGGGGCGGTCAACGAGCAGTACTTC.

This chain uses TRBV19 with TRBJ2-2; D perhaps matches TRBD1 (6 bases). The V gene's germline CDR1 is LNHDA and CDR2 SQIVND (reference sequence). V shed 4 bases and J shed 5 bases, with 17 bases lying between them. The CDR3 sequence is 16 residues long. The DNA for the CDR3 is TGTGCCAGTAGTACACAGGGTCGACTTCGGACCGGGGAGCTGTTTTTT. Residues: CASSTQGRLRTGELFF.

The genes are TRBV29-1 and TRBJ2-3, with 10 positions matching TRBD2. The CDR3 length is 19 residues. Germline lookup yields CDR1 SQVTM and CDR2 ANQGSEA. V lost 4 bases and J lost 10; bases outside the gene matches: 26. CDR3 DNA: TGCAGCGTTGTCCAAGGGACTAGCGTAACGGGTCGCTCAGGCCAAGCGCAGTATTTT. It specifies CSVVQGTSVTGRSGQAQYF.

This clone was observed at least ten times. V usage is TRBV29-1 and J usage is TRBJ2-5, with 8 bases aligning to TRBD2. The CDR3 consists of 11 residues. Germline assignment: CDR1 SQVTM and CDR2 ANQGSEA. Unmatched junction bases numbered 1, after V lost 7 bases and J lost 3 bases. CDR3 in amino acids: CSAGGEETQYF. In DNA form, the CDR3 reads TGCAGCGCGGGGGGGGAAGAGACCCAGTACTTC.

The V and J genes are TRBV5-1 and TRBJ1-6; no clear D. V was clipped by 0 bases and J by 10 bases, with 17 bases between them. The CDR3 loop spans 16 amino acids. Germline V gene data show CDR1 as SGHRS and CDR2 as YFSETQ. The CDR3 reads CASSLEVRARESPLHF. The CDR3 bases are TGCGCCAGCAGCTTGGAGGTTCGAGCGCGGGAGTCACCCCTCCACTTT.

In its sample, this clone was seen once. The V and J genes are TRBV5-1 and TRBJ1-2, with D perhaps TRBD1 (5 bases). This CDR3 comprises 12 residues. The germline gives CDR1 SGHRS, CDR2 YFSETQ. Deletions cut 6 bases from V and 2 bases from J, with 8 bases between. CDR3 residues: CASTSGNYGYTF. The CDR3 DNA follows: TGCGCCAGCACTTCAGGGAACTATGGCTACACCTTC.

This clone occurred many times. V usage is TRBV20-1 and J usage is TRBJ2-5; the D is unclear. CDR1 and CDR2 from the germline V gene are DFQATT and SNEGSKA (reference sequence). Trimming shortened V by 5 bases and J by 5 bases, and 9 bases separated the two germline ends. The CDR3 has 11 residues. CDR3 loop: CSAPSFETQYF. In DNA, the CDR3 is TGCAGTGCTCCCTCCTTCGAGACCCAGTACTTC.

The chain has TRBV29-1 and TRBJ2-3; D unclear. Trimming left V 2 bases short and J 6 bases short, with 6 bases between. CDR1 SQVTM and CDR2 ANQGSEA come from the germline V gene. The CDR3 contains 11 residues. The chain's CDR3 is CSVELYDTQYF. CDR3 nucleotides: TGCAGCGTTGAATTATACGATACGCAGTATTTT.

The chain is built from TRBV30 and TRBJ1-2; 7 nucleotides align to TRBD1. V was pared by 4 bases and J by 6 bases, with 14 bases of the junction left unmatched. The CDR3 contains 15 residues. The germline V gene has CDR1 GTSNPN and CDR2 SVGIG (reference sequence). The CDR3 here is CAWTNFRTGGDGYTF. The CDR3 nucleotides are TGTGCCTGGACAAACTTTAGGACAGGCGGGGATGGCTACACCTTC.

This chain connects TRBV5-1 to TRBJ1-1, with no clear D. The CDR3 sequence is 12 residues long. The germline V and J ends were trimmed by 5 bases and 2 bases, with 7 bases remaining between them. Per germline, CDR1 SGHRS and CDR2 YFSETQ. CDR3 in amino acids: CASSNSNTEAFF. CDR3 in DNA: TGCGCCAGCAGTAATTCTAACACTGAAGCTTTCTTT.

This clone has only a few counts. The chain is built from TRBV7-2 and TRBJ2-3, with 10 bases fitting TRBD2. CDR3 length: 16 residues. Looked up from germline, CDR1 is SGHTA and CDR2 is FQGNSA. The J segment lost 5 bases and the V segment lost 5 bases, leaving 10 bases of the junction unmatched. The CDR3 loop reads CASSLEAGGPVDTQYF. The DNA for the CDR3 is TGTGCCAGCAGCCTAGAAGCGGGGGGGCCAGTAGATACGCAGTATTTT.

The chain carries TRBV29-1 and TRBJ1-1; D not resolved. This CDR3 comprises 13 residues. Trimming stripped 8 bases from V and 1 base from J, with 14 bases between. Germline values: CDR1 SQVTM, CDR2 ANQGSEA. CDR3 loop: CSIKPRPNTEAFF. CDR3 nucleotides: TGCAGCATCAAGCCCCGCCCGAACACTGAAGCTTTCTTT.

The CDR3 is CACATGNNSPLHF. The CDR3, as DNA: TGTGCCTGCGCGACAGGGAATAATTCACCCCTCCACTTT. The J gene is TRBJ1-6, the V gene TRBV30; TRBD1 aligns across 7 bases. The CDR3 spans 13 residues. V dropped 6 bases and J dropped 5; count of bases not matched to a gene: 4. Germline V gene lookup returns CDR1 GTSNPN and CDR2 SVGIG (reference sequence).

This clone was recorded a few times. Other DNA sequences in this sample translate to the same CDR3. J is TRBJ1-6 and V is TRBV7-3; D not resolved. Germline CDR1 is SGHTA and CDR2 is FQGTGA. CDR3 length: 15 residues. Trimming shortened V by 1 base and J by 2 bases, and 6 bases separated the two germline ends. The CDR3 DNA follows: TGTGCCAGCAGCTTAAGCGGGGCCTATAATTCACCCCTCCACTTT. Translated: CASSLSGAYNSPLHF.

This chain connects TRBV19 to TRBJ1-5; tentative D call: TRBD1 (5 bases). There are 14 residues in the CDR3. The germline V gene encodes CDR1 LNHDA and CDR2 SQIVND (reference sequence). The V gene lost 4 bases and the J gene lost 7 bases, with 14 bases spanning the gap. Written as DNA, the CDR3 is TGTGCCAGTAGTAAGGACACCTTAGGACAGCCCCAGCATTTT. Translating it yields CASSKDTLGQPQHF.

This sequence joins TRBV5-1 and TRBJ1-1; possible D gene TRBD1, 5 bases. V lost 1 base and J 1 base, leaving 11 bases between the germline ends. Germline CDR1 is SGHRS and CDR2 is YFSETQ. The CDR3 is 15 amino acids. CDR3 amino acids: CASSLLVQANTEAFF. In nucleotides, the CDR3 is TGCGCCAGCAGCTTGTTGGTACAGGCGAACACTGAAGCTTTCTTT.

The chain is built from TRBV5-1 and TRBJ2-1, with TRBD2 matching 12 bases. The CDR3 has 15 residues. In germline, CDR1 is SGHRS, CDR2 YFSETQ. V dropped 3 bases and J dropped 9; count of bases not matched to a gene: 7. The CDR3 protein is CASSSYLTSGGEQFF. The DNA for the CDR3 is TGCGCCAGCAGCTCCTATTTGACTAGCGGGGGTGAGCAGTTCTTC.

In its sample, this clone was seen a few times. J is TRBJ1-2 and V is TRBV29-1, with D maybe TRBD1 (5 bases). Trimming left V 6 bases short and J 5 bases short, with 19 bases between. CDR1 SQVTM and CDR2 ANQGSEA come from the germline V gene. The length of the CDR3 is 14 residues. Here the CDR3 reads CSVDPGTDFYGYTF. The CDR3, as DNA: TGCAGCGTCGATCCCGGGACGGATTTTTATGGCTACACCTTC.

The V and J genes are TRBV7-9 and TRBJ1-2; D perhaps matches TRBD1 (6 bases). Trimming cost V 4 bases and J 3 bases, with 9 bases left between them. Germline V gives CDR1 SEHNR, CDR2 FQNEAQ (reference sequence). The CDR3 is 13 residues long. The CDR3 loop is CASSSGQYYGYTF. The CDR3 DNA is TGTGCCAGCAGCTCCGGACAGTACTATGGCTACACCTTC.

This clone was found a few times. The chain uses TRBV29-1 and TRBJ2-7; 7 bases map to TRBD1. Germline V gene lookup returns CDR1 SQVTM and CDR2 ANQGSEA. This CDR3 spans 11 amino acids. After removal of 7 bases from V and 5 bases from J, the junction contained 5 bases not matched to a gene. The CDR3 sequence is CSARQGNEQYF. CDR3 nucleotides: TGCAGCGCTCGACAGGGTAACGAGCAGTACTTC.

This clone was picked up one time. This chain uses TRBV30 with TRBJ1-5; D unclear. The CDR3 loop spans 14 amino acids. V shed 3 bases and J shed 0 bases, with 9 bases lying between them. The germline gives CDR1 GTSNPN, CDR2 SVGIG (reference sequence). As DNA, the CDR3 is TGTGCCTGGAGCACAGCACCTAGCAATCAGCCCCAGCATTTT. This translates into CAWSTAPSNQPQHF.

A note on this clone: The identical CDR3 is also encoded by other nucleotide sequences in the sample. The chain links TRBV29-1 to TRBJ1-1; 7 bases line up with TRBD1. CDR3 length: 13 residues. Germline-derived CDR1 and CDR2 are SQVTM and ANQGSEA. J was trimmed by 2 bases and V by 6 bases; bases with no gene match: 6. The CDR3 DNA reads TGCAGCGTGGCCGACAGGGTAAACACTGAAGCTTTCTTT. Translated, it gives CSVADRVNTEAFF.

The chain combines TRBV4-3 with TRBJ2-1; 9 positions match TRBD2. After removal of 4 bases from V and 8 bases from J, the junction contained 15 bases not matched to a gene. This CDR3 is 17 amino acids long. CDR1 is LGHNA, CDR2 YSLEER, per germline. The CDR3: CASSRRPTGLAIDEQFF. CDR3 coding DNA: TGCGCCAGCAGCCGCAGACCGACGGGACTAGCTATTGATGAGCAGTTCTTC.

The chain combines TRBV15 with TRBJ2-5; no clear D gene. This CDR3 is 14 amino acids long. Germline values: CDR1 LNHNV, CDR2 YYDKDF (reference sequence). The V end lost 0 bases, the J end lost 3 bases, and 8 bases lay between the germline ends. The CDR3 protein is CATSRDVRKETQYF. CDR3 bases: TGTGCCACCAGCAGAGATGTCAGAAAAGAGACCCAGTACTTC.